A single sample is the source of the 15 T cell receptor beta chains below, sequenced in a study of T cells in Graves' hyperthyroidism and ophthalmopathy. Using RNA transcripts as the source, TCR beta CDR3 regions were amplified. The TCR CDR3 was amplified in a first-round RT-PCR using the HTBI primer set. TCRdb independently ran MiXCR on the multiplex PCR reads; one entry per CDR3 protein. This table has about 720,000 distinct CDR3 sequences, around 19% appearing once. The specimen was blood. All receptors derive from a woman between 50 and 59 years old with Graves' hyperthyroidism that later progressed to Graves' ophthalmopathy.

This sequence joins TRBV6-1 and TRBJ2-3; D uncertain. V gave up 3 bases and J gave up 0 bases, with 7 bases separating them. Germline CDR1 reads MNHNS; CDR2 reads SASEGT. The CDR3 contains 14 residues. CDR3: CASSDPDSTDTQYF. The CDR3, as DNA: TGTGCCAGCAGTGATCCCGACAGCACAGATACGCAGTATTTT.

This clonotype was seen at least ten times. The chain carries TRBV20-1 and TRBJ1-1; a weak D match, TRBD1 (6 bases). The V gene's germline CDR1 is DFQATT and CDR2 SNEGSKA (reference sequence). The CDR3 is made up of 14 amino acids. V lost 0 bases, J lost 5 bases, and 13 bases lay in between. The CDR3 spells CSARDRGRRTEAFF. The CDR3 DNA reads as TGCAGTGCTAGAGATCGGGGGCGCAGAACTGAAGCTTTCTTT.

In this sample, this clonotype turned up a few times. This rearrangement joins TRBV5-1 to TRBJ2-2; D not certain. The CDR3 extends over 15 amino acids. Germline CDR1 reads SGHRS; CDR2 reads YFSETQ. Trimming removed 6 bases at V and 3 bases at J, with 15 bases between. The CDR3 nucleotides are TGCGCCAGCACCGGCCAGGTCCAGGACACCGGGGAGCTGTTTTTT. Encoded protein: CASTGQVQDTGELFF. Full variable domain (rest looked up from reference TRBV5-1 and TRBJ2-2): KAGVTQTPRYLIKTRGQQVTLSCSPISGHRSVSWYQQTPGQGLQFLFEYFSETQRNKGNFPGRFSGRQFSNSRSEMNVSTLELGDSALYLCASTGQVQDTGELFFGEGSRLTVL.

This clonotype occurred a few times. The genes are TRBV19 and TRBJ2-2; either TRBD1 or TRBD2 may fit D (5 bases each). Trimming cost V 2 bases and J 5 bases, with 6 bases left between them. Per germline, CDR1 LNHDA and CDR2 SQIVND (reference sequence). The CDR3 totals 13 residues. CDR3 coding DNA: TGTGCCAGTAGTATATGGGGGACCGGGGAGCTGTTTTTT. Residues: CASSIWGTGELFF. Variable domain in full (rest from reference TRBV19 and TRBJ2-2): DGGITQSPKYLFRKEGQNVTLSCEQNLNHDAMYWYRQDPGQGLRLIYYSQIVNDFQKGDIAEGYSVSREKKESFPLTVTSAQKNPTAFYLCASSIWGTGELFFGEGSRLTVL.

This clonotype was found many times. V gene TRBV7-8 combines with J gene TRBJ1-1; 8 bases match TRBD1. Germline loops: CDR1 SGHVS, CDR2 FQNEAQ. V gave up 3 bases and J gave up 5 bases; unmatched junction bases: 8. This CDR3 comprises 15 residues. As DNA, the CDR3 is TGTGCCAGCAGCTTGCCTCAGGGGGCGCTAACTGAAGCTTTCTTT. Residues: CASSLPQGALTEAFF. The variable domain in full, completed from reference TRBV7-8 and TRBJ1-1, reads GAGVSQSPRYKVAKRGQDVALRCDPISGHVSLFWYQQALGQGPEFLTYFQNEAQLDKSGLPSDRFFAERPEGSVSTLKIQRTQQEDSAVYLCASSLPQGALTEAFFGQGTRLTVV.

This clonotype occurred a few times. The chain carries TRBV3-1 and TRBJ2-5; the D is unclear. This CDR3 contains 15 residues. In germline, CDR1 is LGHDT, CDR2 YNNKEL (reference sequence). The V gene lost 0 bases and the J gene lost 6 bases, with 14 bases spanning the gap. The CDR3 loop is CASSQDYSDPQTQYF. CDR3 nucleotides: TGTGCCAGCAGCCAAGATTATTCGGATCCTCAGACCCAGTACTTC.

This clonotype has at least ten counts. A junction end diverges from the germline sequence, so it may reflect a read error. This chain connects TRBV27 to TRBJ1-1, with TRBD1 identical over 11 bases. The CDR3 spans 14 residues. Germline V gene data show CDR1 as MNHEY and CDR2 as SMNVEV (reference sequence). The CDR3 nucleotides read TGCGCCAGCAGCCCGGACAGGGGGCAAACTGAAGCTTTCTTT. It is translated as CASSPDRGQTEAFF.

This clonotype occurred a few times. This sequence joins TRBV7-6 and TRBJ1-4; D is uncertain. CDR1 SGHVS and CDR2 FNYEAQ come from the germline V gene. V lost 5 bases, J lost 5 bases, and 18 bases lay in between. This CDR3 is built from 16 residues. Written as DNA, the CDR3 is TGTGCCAGCAGCACAGCCCCAGAAAGGTGGAATGAAAAACTGTTTTTT. This sequence encodes CASSTAPERWNEKLFF.

This clonotype was seen repeatedly, ten times or more. J is TRBJ2-1 and V is TRBV5-1, with a possible D match to TRBD2 (7 bases). V was cut by 0 bases and J by 2 bases, with 9 bases left in between. CDR3 length: 15 amino acids. Germline CDR1 is SGHRS and CDR2 is YFSETQ. CDR3 residues: CASSLDGGPYNEQFF. The DNA for the CDR3 is TGCGCCAGCAGCTTGGACGGGGGGCCCTACAATGAGCAGTTCTTC.

Notes on this clonotype: A much larger clone differs from this one at a single base, so this may be a read error. Here the CDR3 reads CASSQGPAGGGETQYF. In DNA, the CDR3 is TGTGCCAGCAGCCAGGGACCAGCGGGGGGAGGAGAGACCCAGTACTTC. The chain couples TRBV11-3 to TRBJ2-5, with 9 bases aligning to TRBD2. Germline CDR1 reads SGHNT; CDR2 reads YENEEA. The CDR3 runs 16 residues. Losses at the gene ends were 5 bases for V and 4 bases for J; bases not matched to a gene: 11.

In this sample, this clonotype turned up a few times. The V gene is TRBV7-9, the J gene TRBJ2-3; D gene uncertain. The CDR3 has 14 residues. Trimming took off 5 bases at V and 6 bases at J, with 15 bases between the two ends. Germline-derived CDR1 and CDR2 are SEHNR and FQNEAQ (reference sequence). CDR3 DNA: TGTGCCAGCAGCAGGGAAATGATGGGGGATACGCAGTATTTT. Amino acid sequence: CASSREMMGDTQYF.

This clonotype came up many times. The V gene is TRBV6-1, the J gene TRBJ2-5; TRBD1 is a possible D gene (6 bases). V was cut by 5 bases and J by 2 bases, with 21 bases left in between. The CDR3 is 17 residues long. Germline assignment: CDR1 MNHNS and CDR2 SASEGT. CDR3 DNA sequence: TGTGCCAGCAGTCGCAGGGGAGCGTCGGTGGAACAAGAGACCCAGTACTTC. This sequence encodes CASSRRGASVEQETQYF.

This clonotype occurred many times. The chain couples TRBV5-6 to TRBJ2-3, with 8 bases aligning to TRBD2. This CDR3 comprises 16 residues. With V trimmed by 3 bases and J by 5 bases, 11 bases remained unmatched. The germline V gene encodes CDR1 SGHDT and CDR2 YYEEEE. The CDR3: CASSSFGGADEDTQYF. For the CDR3, the DNA is TGTGCCAGCAGCTCCTTCGGGGGGGCTGATGAAGATACGCAGTATTTT.

This clonotype was seen many times. The chain carries TRBV18 and TRBJ2-7; no definite D call. The CDR3 has 13 amino acids. Germline CDR1 is KGHSH and CDR2 is LQKENI. V dropped 6 bases and J dropped 4 bases, with 13 bases sitting between them. In DNA, the CDR3 is TGTGCCAGCTCCCCCGTCCAAGGTTACGAGCAGTACTTC. It translates to CASSPVQGYEQYF.

The chain has TRBV9 and TRBJ1-5; D perhaps matches TRBD1 (5 bases). This CDR3 spans 14 amino acids. The germline gives CDR1 SGDLS, CDR2 YYNGEE. V was cut by 5 bases and J by 7 bases, with 16 bases left in between. The CDR3 loop reads CASSASGRLQPQHF. The CDR3 nucleotides read TGTGCCAGCAGTGCCTCAGGGCGGCTGCAGCCCCAGCATTTT. Drawing the rest from reference TRBV9 and TRBJ1-5, the complete variable domain is DSGVTQTPKHLITATGQRVTLRCSPRSGDLSVYWYQQSLDQGLQFLIQYYNGEERAKGNILERFSAQQFPDLHSELNLSSLELGDSALYFCASSASGRLQPQHFGDGTRLSIL.